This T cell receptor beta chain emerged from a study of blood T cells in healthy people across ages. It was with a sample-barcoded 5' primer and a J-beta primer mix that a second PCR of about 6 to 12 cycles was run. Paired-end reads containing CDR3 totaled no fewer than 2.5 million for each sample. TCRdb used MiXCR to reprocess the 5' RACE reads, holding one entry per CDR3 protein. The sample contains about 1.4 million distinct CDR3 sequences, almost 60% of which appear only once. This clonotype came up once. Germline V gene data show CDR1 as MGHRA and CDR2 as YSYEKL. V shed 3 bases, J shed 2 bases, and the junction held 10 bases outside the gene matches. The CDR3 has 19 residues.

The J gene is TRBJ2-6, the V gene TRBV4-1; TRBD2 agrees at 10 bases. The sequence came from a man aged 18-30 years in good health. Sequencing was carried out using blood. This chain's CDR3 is CASSQERAGGPTGANVLTF. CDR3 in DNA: TGCGCCAGCAGCCAGGAGCGAGCGGGGGGGCCAACTGGGGCCAACGTCCTGACTTTC.